This T cell receptor beta chain was found in a study of cytomegalovirus exposure and HLA in healthy donors. The study's findings and limits: Roughly uniform sequencing depth across donors was assumed, possibly incorrectly. Some public TCRs appeared in many individuals, while most sequences were rare. Accurate predictions that matched the HLA-A and HLA-B alleles of most subjects were reportedly made from TCR beta sequences.

On this clone itself: Its antigen is unknown.

CDR1 and CDR2 (germline): SGHNT, YYREEE (reference sequence). CDR3 length equals 15 residues. Losses at the gene ends were 4 bases for V and 4 bases for J; bases not matched to a gene: 4. A multiplex PCR was run with 60 Vbeta primers and 13 Jbeta primers. Measured with immunoSEQ multiplex PCR; TCRdb has only the in-frame clones, and not every one. Found here are just over 200,000 clones; the top ten clones hold roughly 1.2%. The TCR was taken from a girl aged 2 to 10 in good health and CMV-seropositive. This chain joins TRBV5-4 and TRBJ2-2; 10 positions match TRBD1. The sequencing input was PBMCs. CDR3: CASSNGQGGTGELFF. As DNA, the CDR3 is TGTGCCAGCAGCAACGGACAGGGGGGCACCGGGGAGCTGTTTTTT.